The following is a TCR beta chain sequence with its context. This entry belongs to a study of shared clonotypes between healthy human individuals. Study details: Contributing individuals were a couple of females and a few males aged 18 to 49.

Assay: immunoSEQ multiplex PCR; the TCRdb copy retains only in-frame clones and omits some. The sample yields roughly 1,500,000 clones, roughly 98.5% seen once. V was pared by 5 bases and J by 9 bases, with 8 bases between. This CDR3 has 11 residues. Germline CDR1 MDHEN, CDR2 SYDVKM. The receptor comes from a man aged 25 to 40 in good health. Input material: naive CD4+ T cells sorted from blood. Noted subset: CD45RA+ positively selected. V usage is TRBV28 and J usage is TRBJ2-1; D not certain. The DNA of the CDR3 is TGTGCCAGCAGTAGGTCGGGTGAGCAGTTCTTC. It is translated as CASSRSGEQFF.